The sequence of this TCR beta chain was determined in a study of Graves' ophthalmopathy and Graves' hyperthyroidism. General study findings and limits: With approximately 88% sensitivity and more than 75% specificity, a 13-signature model separated ophthalmopathy from stable hyperthyroidism.

Ages of hyperthyroidism patients ran from 18 to 65, and their diagnoses were new, under 2 months' duration. This clonotype was counted at least ten times. Its antigen is unknown. The authors amplified TCR beta CDR3 regions from RNA transcripts. RT-PCR was first run with HTBI primers, then multiplex PCR in a second round. Using its own MiXCR run on the multiplex PCR reads, TCRdb lists one record per CDR3 protein. This sample yields roughly 350,000 distinct CDR3 sequences, of which about 15% are seen a single time; 2.4% belongs to the top ten. The sequence was obtained from an adult woman with stable Graves' hyperthyroidism. Sequenced sample: peripheral blood.

This chain's CDR3 is CASSFSGGSYEQYF. Here the CDR3 DNA reads TGTGCCAGCAGCTTTTCTGGCGGTTCCTACGAGCAGTACTTC. The chain links TRBV11-2 to TRBJ2-7, with no clear D. Germline values: CDR1 SGHAT, CDR2 FQNNGV. Trimming pared 3 bases from V and 1 base from J, leaving 10 bases between. This CDR3 contains 14 residues.